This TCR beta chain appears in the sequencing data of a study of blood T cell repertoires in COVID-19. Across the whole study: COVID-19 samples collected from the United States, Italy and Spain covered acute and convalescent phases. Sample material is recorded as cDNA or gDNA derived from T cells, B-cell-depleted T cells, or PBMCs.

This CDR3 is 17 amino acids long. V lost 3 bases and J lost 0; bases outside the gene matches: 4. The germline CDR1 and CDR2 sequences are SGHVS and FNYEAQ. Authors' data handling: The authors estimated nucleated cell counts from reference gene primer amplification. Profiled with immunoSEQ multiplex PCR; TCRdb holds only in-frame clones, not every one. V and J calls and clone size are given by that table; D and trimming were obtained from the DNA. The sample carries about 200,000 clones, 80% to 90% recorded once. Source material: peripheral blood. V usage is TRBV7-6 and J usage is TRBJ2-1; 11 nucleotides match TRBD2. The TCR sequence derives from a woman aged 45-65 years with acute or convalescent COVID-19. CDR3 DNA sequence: TGTGCCAGCAGCTTTCTAGCGGGGGGTAGCTCCTACAATGAGCAGTTCTTC. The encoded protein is CASSFLAGGSSYNEQFF.